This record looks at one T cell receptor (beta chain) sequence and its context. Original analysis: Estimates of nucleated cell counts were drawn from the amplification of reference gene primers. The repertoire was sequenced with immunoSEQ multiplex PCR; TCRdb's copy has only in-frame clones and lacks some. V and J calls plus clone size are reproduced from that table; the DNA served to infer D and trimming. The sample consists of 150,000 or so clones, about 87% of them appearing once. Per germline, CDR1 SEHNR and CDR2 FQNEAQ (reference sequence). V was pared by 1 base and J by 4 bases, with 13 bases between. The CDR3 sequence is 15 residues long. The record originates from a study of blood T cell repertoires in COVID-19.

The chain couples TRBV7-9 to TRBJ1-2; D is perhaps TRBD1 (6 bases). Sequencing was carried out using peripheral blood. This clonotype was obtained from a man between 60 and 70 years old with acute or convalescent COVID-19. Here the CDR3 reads CASSLGAGDRYGYTF. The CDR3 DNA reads TGTGCCAGCAGCTTAGGGGCAGGGGACCGCTATGGCTACACCTTC.